This T cell receptor (beta chain) appears in the sequencing data of a study of PD-1 blockade in classical Hodgkin lymphoma (dated by TCRdb to the early 2020s). Regarding the study in general: Nivolumab dosing was 3 mg/kg intravenously every 2 weeks, continuing until either disease progression or unacceptable toxicity. The study used TCR beta sequencing and CyTOF to define a peripheral blood immune signature of response to PD-1 blockade in classical Hodgkin lymphoma.

Genomic DNA was isolated using the Qiagen DNeasy kit from unsorted PBMCs as well as from negatively selected CD4+ and CD8+ fractions. TCR beta CDR3 regions were amplified by immunoSEQ multiplex PCR using primers annealing to V and J segments. Amplification bias was minimized using a synthetic immune receptor repertoire, and residual bias was removed computationally after sequencing. Per the source publication's procedure: Repertoire diversity was quantified as the Shannon entropy index using custom Python scripts. Unsorted, CD4+ and CD8+ repertoires were examined separately, except in combined analyses, for which CD4+ and CD8+ sequences were merged in silico. A clone was considered expanded if an increase in frequency of at least 2-fold after treatment relative to C1D1 was found, and a pseudocount of 0.5 was applied to clones undetected at baseline. Singleton clones were defined as clones with 0 or 1 copy at C1D1, and non-singleton clones were defined as clones with 2 or more copies. Clones expanded in unsorted samples were assigned a CD4+, CD8+ or unknown annotation through matching of protein sequences in sorted samples from the same patient. Diversity changes from C1D1 to C4D1 were tested in paired samples using Wilcoxon tests. Here the immuneACCESS table is served through TCRdb, limited to in-frame sequences with V and J called. Missing clones are a known gap in these copies; in checked studies unresolved V genes cover under half, and the rest lacks a known reason. V and J calls and clone size follow that table, whereas D and trimming were derived from the DNA. In all, the sample holds about 94,000 clones, and roughly nine tenths of those were seen once. About 10% of the sample is taken by the ten largest.

The full study reports these points: The study covered only a single clinical trial cohort, and the causes of the repertoire differences, possibly disease activity or prior therapy, were still not defined. Newly diagnosed patients were reported to have lower baseline TCR diversity than healthy donors, and relapsed/refractory patients were reported to have lower baseline TCR diversity still. A significant rise by C4D1 was seen in CD4+ but not CD8+ TCR diversity (p=0.0027 vs p=0.16), with the rise being most apparent in complete responders (p=0.02). Trial patients achieving complete response had baseline diversity similar to newly diagnosed patients, whereas partial responders and progressors had significantly lower diversity. Diversity was lower in patients who began nivolumab less than 1 year after ASCT, so these patients were left out of later analyses to avoid confounding by immune reconstitution.

V is clipped by 5 bases and J by 1 base, and the sequence between their germline boundaries is 12 bases long. From the cysteine up to the phenylalanine, the CDR3 has a length of 14 residues. CDR3 DNA is the only sequence kept; it has 42 bases, read in frame from the first base. The CDR1 and CDR2 encoded by the germline V gene (reference sequence) are SEHNR and FQNEAQ. This sample's time point label indicates: cycle 2 day 1 (C2D1) of nivolumab. Every trial patient had relapsed after autologous stem cell transplantation, and cohorts A, B and C differed in prior brentuximab vedotin exposure. The trial cohort included some 53 patients with relapsed/refractory classical Hodgkin lymphoma, and each patient had a best overall response of complete response, partial response or progressive disease. Trial patients were treated with single-agent nivolumab in the multi-cohort phase II CheckMate 205 trial. An independent review committee assessed best overall response by applying the 2007 International Working Group response criteria. Trial PBMCs were collected immediately before nivolumab initiation (C1D1) and during therapy at cycle 2 day 1 and cycle 4 day 1. Peripheral blood was collected in 8 mL Vacutainer Cell Preparation Tubes, from which PBMCs were isolated by centrifugation and then cryopreserved.

Comment on this clone: The antigen this receptor binds is unknown. No base-level quality is on record; no much larger clone is a single base apart.

This TCR came from a human donor with classical Hodgkin lymphoma. This specimen consisted of peripheral blood mononuclear cells (PBMCs), obtained before the second cycle of nivolumab. Here the chain combines TRBV7-9 and TRBJ2-7; TRBD2 is perhaps the D gene, given 7 matching bases. The nucleotides are TGTGCCAGCAGCGAACAGGGAGGGTCCTACGAGCAGTACTTC. This yields the protein CASSEQGGSYEQYF.